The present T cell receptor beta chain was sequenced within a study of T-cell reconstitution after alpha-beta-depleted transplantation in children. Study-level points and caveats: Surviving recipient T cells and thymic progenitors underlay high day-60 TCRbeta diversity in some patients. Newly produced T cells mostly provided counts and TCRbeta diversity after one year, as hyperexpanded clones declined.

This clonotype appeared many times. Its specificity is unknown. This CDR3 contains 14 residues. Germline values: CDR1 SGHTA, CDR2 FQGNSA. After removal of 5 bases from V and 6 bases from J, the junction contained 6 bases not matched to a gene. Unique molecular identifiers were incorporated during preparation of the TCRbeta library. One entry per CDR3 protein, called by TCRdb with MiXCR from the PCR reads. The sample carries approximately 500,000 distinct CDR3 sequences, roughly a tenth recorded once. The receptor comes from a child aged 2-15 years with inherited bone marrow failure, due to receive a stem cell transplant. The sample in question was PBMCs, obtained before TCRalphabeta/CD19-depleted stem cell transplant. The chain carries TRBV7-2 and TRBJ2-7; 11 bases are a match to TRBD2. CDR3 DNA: TGTGCCAGCAGCCCCACTAGCGGGAGCAGCGAGCAGTACTTC. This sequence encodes CASSPTSGSSEQYF.